Following are 25 T cell receptor beta chains from one sample sequenced in a study of T cells in tuberculosis. Sorting used thawed, overnight-rested PBMC stained with anti-CD3, a viability dye and GMM-loaded CD1B tetramer. CD1B tetramers were loaded with Rhodococcus equi-derived C32 glucose monomycolate. TCRdb keeps only in-frame clones here, not all; method: immunoSEQ multiplex PCR. The table includes roughly 92,000 clones, roughly 93% detected once. Sample: CD1b-GMM tetramer-negative cells sorted from PBMCs. All receptors derive from an adult woman with latent tuberculosis.

The V and J genes are TRBV28 and TRBJ1-5, with D hard to call. The CDR3 totals 15 residues. Trimming stripped 4 bases from V and 4 bases from J, with 14 bases between. Germline assignment: CDR1 MDHEN and CDR2 SYDVKM. In nucleotides, the CDR3 is TGTGCCAGCAGTTCGCCGGCACGGGATAATCAGCCCCAGCATTTT. Encoded protein: CASSSPARDNQPQHF.

This clone has only one observation. The chain joins TRBV10-3 to TRBJ2-3; D might be TRBD2 (5 bases). This CDR3 is built from 15 residues. CDR1 is ENHRY and CDR2 is SYGVKD in the germline V gene. V was pared by 6 bases and J by 5 bases, with 18 bases between. CDR3 bases: TGTGCCATCAGGAGGGAGTACCCCGGCCAAGATACGCAGTATTTT. It yields the protein CAIRREYPGQDTQYF.

The chain employs TRBV5-8 and TRBJ2-1; 7 bases match TRBD1. Trimming at V came to 3 bases and at J to 6 bases, leaving 6 bases not matched to a gene. Germline CDR1 reads SGHTS; CDR2 reads YDEGEE. The CDR3 consists of 14 residues. The CDR3 nucleotides read TGTGCCAGCAGCTGGGACAGAAGGGGCAATGAGCAGTTCTTC. It codes for CASSWDRRGNEQFF.

The chain links TRBV6-5 to TRBJ2-7; 7 bases fit TRBD2. The V gene end was trimmed by 7 bases and the J gene end by 3 bases; junction bases not matched to a gene: 9. The CDR3 is 14 residues long. The germline gives CDR1 MNHEY, CDR2 SVGAGI. CDR3 DNA sequence: TGTGCCAGCAAACCTCGAAGCGGGAACTACGAGCAGTACGTC. Its protein product is CASKPRSGNYEQYV.

The count of this clone is one. This chain joins TRBV11-2 and TRBJ1-6; TRBD1 might be the D (5 bases). Trimming shortened V by 5 bases and J by 4 bases, and 9 bases separated the two germline ends. Germline-derived CDR1 and CDR2 are SGHAT and FQNNGV. The CDR3 sequence is 14 residues long. The CDR3, as DNA: TGTGCCAGCAGCCGACAGTCGTATAATTCACCCCTCCACTTT. The encoded protein is CASSRQSYNSPLHF.

This rearrangement joins TRBV6-5 to TRBJ2-7; no definite D call. The CDR3 is 11 residues long. The V and J ends lost 6 bases and 3 bases respectively, with 6 bases between them. Germline CDR1 reads MNHEY; CDR2 reads SVGAGI. DNA for the CDR3: TGTGCCAGCAGGGGCCGCTACGAGCAGTACTTC. Protein product: CASRGRYEQYF.

The chain is built from TRBV5-5 and TRBJ1-5, with D perhaps TRBD1 (6 bases). Germline loops: CDR1 SGHKS, CDR2 YYEKEE (reference sequence). The CDR3 runs to 16 residues. Trimming stripped 4 bases from V and 2 bases from J, with 16 bases between. CDR3 DNA sequence: TGTGCCAGCAGCCCGGGGGGGGGCGGCGGCAATCAGCCCCAGCATTTT. This translates into CASSPGGGGGNQPQHF.

The chain employs TRBV5-6 and TRBJ2-3, with TRBD2 matching over 7 bases. The CDR3 contains 16 residues. The junction had 11 bases not matched to a gene; V was cut back by 4 bases and J by 3 bases. Germline CDR1 SGHDT, CDR2 YYEEEE. CDR3 region: CASSPRRTSWTDTQYF. CDR3 sequence (DNA): TGTGCCAGCAGCCCCCGGCGGACTAGTTGGACAGATACGCAGTATTTT. Filled out from reference TRBV5-6 and TRBJ2-3, the complete variable domain reads DAGVTQSPTHLIKTRGQQVTLRCSPKSGHDTVSWYQQALGQGPQFIFQYYEEEERQRGNFPDRFSGHQFPNYSSELNVNALLLGDSALYLCASSPRRTSWTDTQYFGPGTRLTVL.

V and J are TRBV19 and TRBJ1-2, with D perhaps TRBD1 (6 bases). The CDR3 loop spans 15 amino acids. The V gene's germline CDR1 is LNHDA and CDR2 SQIVND (reference sequence). V lost 3 bases and J 1 base, leaving 12 bases between the germline ends. CDR3 amino acids: CASSIGTLLNYGYTF. The CDR3 DNA sequence: TGTGCCAGTAGTATCGGGACACTCCTTAACTATGGCTACACCTTC.

V is TRBV6-1 and J is TRBJ1-5; TRBD1 is a possible D gene (6 bases). This CDR3 is 15 amino acids long. The V end was cut by 6 bases, the J end by 5 bases, with 17 bases between. Germline assignment: CDR1 MNHNS and CDR2 SASEGT. The CDR3 region is CASRGEGERDQPQHF. The CDR3 DNA reads as TGTGCCAGCAGAGGAGAGGGGGAGAGGGATCAGCCCCAGCATTTT.

The genes are TRBV6-5 and TRBJ2-7, with D perhaps TRBD2 (6 bases). This CDR3 is built from 16 residues. Germline CDR1 is MNHEY and CDR2 is SVGAGI. Trimming took off 0 bases at V and 5 bases at J, with 17 bases between the two ends. Here the CDR3 reads CASSYSPGRGIDEQYF. The CDR3 DNA follows: TGTGCCAGCAGTTACTCCCCCGGGCGGGGCATCGACGAGCAGTACTTC.

This clone was seen a single time. The chain recombines TRBV5-1 with TRBJ2-5, with 7 nucleotides matching TRBD2. V was clipped by 4 bases and J by 5 bases; unmatched bases: 8. This CDR3 region has 14 residues. CDR1 and CDR2 (germline): SGHRS, YFSETQ. The CDR3 here is CASSPGLVAETQYF. The CDR3 bases are TGCGCCAGCAGCCCTGGACTAGTGGCGGAGACCCAGTACTTC.

The chain links TRBV7-9 to TRBJ1-4; tentative D call: TRBD1 (5 bases). Germline CDR1 and CDR2: SEHNR and FQNEAQ (reference sequence). With 1 base removed from V and 5 bases from J, the gap between germline ends came to 14 bases. This CDR3 is 16 amino acids long. CDR3 residues: CASSLGTGGINEKLFF. The DNA of the CDR3 is TGTGCCAGCAGCTTAGGAACAGGCGGAATAAATGAAAAACTGTTTTTT.

This rearrangement joins TRBV9 to TRBJ1-1, with 10 positions matching TRBD1. V gave up 1 base and J gave up 7 bases; unmatched junction bases: 10. The CDR3 extends over 16 amino acids. Germline V CDR1 and CDR2: SGDLS, YYNGEE. The CDR3 sequence: CASSVQGQGTVYEAFF. CDR3 sequence (DNA): TGTGCCAGCAGCGTACAGGGACAGGGGACCGTTTATGAAGCTTTCTTT.

This clone was seen only once. The gene calls are TRBV14 and TRBJ1-6, with 9 bases lining up with TRBD1. CDR3 size: 17 residues. Germline CDR1 SGHDN, CDR2 FVKESK. V lost 0 bases, J lost 5 bases, and 5 bases stayed unmatched. The CDR3 nucleotides read TGTGCCAGCAGCCAAGATTTAAGGACAGGGGATAATTCACCCCTCCACTTT. Translation gives CASSQDLRTGDNSPLHF. The full variable domain, with the rest looked up from reference TRBV14 and TRBJ1-6, is EAGVTQFPSHSVIEKGQTVTLRCDPISGHDNLYWYRRVMGKEIKFLLHFVKESKQDESGMPNNRFLAERTGGTYSTLKVQPAELEDSGVYFCASSQDLRTGDNSPLHFGNGTRLTVT.

The rearrangement uses TRBV5-1 and TRBJ2-7; TRBD2 matches 14 bases. Trimming cost V 2 bases and J 0 bases; bases outside gene matches: 1. The CDR3 spans 16 residues. Germline CDR1 is SGHRS and CDR2 is YFSETQ. CDR3 loop: CASSFGLAGGSYEQYF. As DNA, the CDR3 is TGCGCCAGCAGCTTTGGACTAGCGGGGGGCTCCTACGAGCAGTACTTC. The entire variable domain, with the rest obtained from reference TRBV5-1 and TRBJ2-7, is as follows: KAGVTQTPRYLIKTRGQQVTLSCSPISGHRSVSWYQQTPGQGLQFLFEYFSETQRNKGNFPGRFSGRQFSNSRSEMNVSTLELGDSALYLCASSFGLAGGSYEQYFGPGTRLTVT.

V gene TRBV11-2 combines with J gene TRBJ1-6, with D tentatively TRBD1 (6 bases). This CDR3 spans 16 amino acids. CDR1 is SGHAT and CDR2 is FQNNGV in the germline V gene. Deletions cut 5 bases from V and 8 bases from J, with 19 bases between. CDR3 protein: CASSLDFRDTDSPLHF. The CDR3 region has the DNA TGTGCCAGCAGCCTCGACTTCCGGGACACCGATTCACCCCTCCACTTT. Looking up the rest from reference TRBV11-2 and TRBJ1-6 gives the full variable domain: EAGVAQSPRYKIIEKRQSVAFWCNPISGHATLYWYQQILGQGPKLLIQFQNNGVVDDSQLPKDRFSAERLKGVDSTLKIQPAKLEDSAVYLCASSLDFRDTDSPLHFGNGTRLTVT.

The genes are TRBV7-9 and TRBJ1-4; 7 nucleotides align to TRBD1. V lost 7 bases and J lost 7; bases outside the gene matches: 12. Germline CDR1 SEHNR, CDR2 FQNEAQ (reference sequence). The CDR3 has 15 residues. This CDR3 is CASTRRTGESEKLFF. In DNA, the CDR3 is TGTGCCAGCACTCGGAGAACAGGGGAAAGTGAAAAACTGTTTTTT.

This clone occurred a few times. This chain uses TRBV19 with TRBJ1-2; D is undetermined. The CDR3 runs 12 residues. The germline CDR1 and CDR2 sequences are LNHDA and SQIVND (reference sequence). Trimming stripped 7 bases from V and 0 bases from J, with 6 bases between. In DNA, the CDR3 is TGTGCCAGTACCCGGGCTAACTATGGCTACACCTTC. Amino acid sequence: CASTRANYGYTF.

The gene calls are TRBV5-1 and TRBJ2-1, with D tentatively TRBD1 (6 bases). V shed 0 bases and J shed 5 bases, with 9 bases lying between them. CDR3 size: 14 residues. CDR1 and CDR2 (germline): SGHRS, YFSETQ. The CDR3 loop reads CASSLGDKHNEQFF. The CDR3 coding sequence is TGCGCCAGCAGCTTGGGGGACAAACACAATGAGCAGTTCTTC.

The chain combines TRBV5-1 with TRBJ2-2, with D tentatively TRBD1 (7 bases). The germline gives CDR1 SGHRS, CDR2 YFSETQ. Between the trimmed V and J ends, which lost 4 bases and 7 bases, there was a span of 11 bases. This CDR3 has 13 residues. CDR3 sequence (DNA): TGCGCCAGCAGCGGAGGGGGCGACGGGGAGCTGTTTTTT. This encodes CASSGGGDGELFF.

J is TRBJ2-1 and V is TRBV6-6; 8 positions match TRBD2. V trimming: 7 bases; J trimming: 4 bases; junction bases outside the gene matches: 12. The length of the CDR3 is 16 residues. CDR1 MNHNY and CDR2 SVGAGI come from the germline V gene (reference sequence). CDR3 loop: CASTPTGTRRYNEQFF. CDR3 nucleotide sequence: TGTGCCAGCACTCCTACCGGGACTAGAAGATACAATGAGCAGTTCTTC.

The rearrangement joins TRBV4-3 to TRBJ1-2, with 9 bases aligning to TRBD1. The CDR3 length is 14 residues. Per the germline V gene, CDR1 is LGHNA and CDR2 is YSLEER. V was pared by 4 bases and J by 4 bases, with 4 bases of the junction left unmatched. The CDR3 DNA follows: TGCGCCAGCAGCCGAGACAGGGGGTCCTATGGCTACACCTTC. This gives the protein CASSRDRGSYGYTF.

The V and J genes are TRBV6-1 and TRBJ2-1; 9 bases align to TRBD2. Germline trimming cut 1 base from V and 7 bases from J; bases unmatched to any gene: 11. The CDR3 has 17 residues. From germline, CDR1 is MNHNS and CDR2 SASEGT. In DNA, the CDR3 is TGTGCCAGCAGTGAAGTACTTCTTGGCGGGGGGGCAAATGAGCAGTTCTTC. Protein sequence: CASSEVLLGGGANEQFF.

The chain employs TRBV4-1 and TRBJ1-6; the match to TRBD1 covers 9 bases. The V gene end was trimmed by 1 base and the J gene end by 10 bases; junction bases not matched to a gene: 5. This CDR3 is built from 15 residues. CDR1 and CDR2 (germline): MGHRA, YSYEKL. The CDR3 sequence: CASSQAETGGSPLHF. The CDR3 DNA reads TGCGCCAGCAGCCAAGCTGAGACAGGGGGGTCACCCCTCCACTTT.